One and the same sample provided the 5 T cell receptor beta chains below, sequenced in a study of T cell clusters in autoimmune cytopenias. TRB amplification used 200 to 250 ng of peripheral blood genomic DNA. One tube held mixed TRB-A and TRB-B primer pools for touch-down PCR. For each CDR3 protein, TCRdb gives one entry from its re-call of the multiplex PCR reads, without DNA. This sample carries some 4,000 distinct CDR3 sequences, with about 11% going to the ten biggest clones. These data are also associated with another study on T cell repertoires in aging, cancer and after chemotherapy.

Specimen: peripheral blood. These receptor sequences come from a human donor in good health.

Measured by frequency, this clonotype is medium-sized. This sequence joins TRBV7-2 and TRBJ1-2; no DNA is available, so the TRBD1 call from TCRdb remains unchecked. Germline CDR1 SGHTA, CDR2 FQGNSA. This CDR3 has 14 amino acids. CDR3 protein: CASSLGDGYYGYTF.

This clonotype is identified as medium-sized (0.01 to 0.1%) from frequency. The chain employs TRBV5-1 and TRBJ2-7; absent DNA, TCRdb's TRBD2 call cannot be checked. CDR3 length: 14 amino acids. Germline V gives CDR1 SGHRS, CDR2 YFSETQ. CDR3 region: CASSLEAGGYEQYF.

The chain employs TRBV30 and TRBJ1-1; the TRBD1 assignment by TCRdb is unverifiable without DNA. The CDR3 covers 14 residues. Germline CDR1 is GTSNPN and CDR2 is SVGIG (reference sequence). CDR3 protein: CAWKRQGLEAEAFF.

This clonotype is deemed medium-sized by its frequency. This chain uses TRBV6-1 with TRBJ2-1; TCRdb's D call, TRBD1, is unchecked because there is no DNA. Germline V gene lookup returns CDR1 MNHNS and CDR2 SASEGT. The CDR3 extends over 12 amino acids. The CDR3 sequence is CASSEETAEQFF.

The chain is built from TRBV25-1 and TRBJ2-2; TCRdb lists TRBD1, though no DNA is available to test this call. The CDR3 consists of 14 residues. Germline-derived CDR1 and CDR2 are MGHDK and SYGVNS. CDR3 sequence reads: CASSVGRESGELFF.